These 4 T cell receptor beta chains came from one sample sequenced in a study of CD8 T cells in ankylosing spondylitis. Findings and caveats of the study: A motif in TCR beta, a set of about eight highly homologous variants, appeared characteristic of ankylosing spondylitis blood.

Antigens of these TCRs are unknown. TCRdb re-called the 5' RACE reads with MiXCR, one entry per CDR3 protein. Among more than 650,000 distinct CDR3 sequences listed, about 12% were seen once. What was sequenced was blood, either unsorted or a sorted T cell fraction (not recorded which). Receptor source: a male donor with ankylosing spondylitis.

The chain joins TRBV7-2 to TRBJ1-5; D is perhaps TRBD1 (6 bases). The CDR3 runs to 15 residues. V gave up 5 bases and J gave up 1 base, with 12 bases separating them. The germline CDR1 and CDR2 sequences are SGHTA and FQGNSA. CDR3 loop: CASSTLGGSNQPQHF. The DNA for the CDR3 is TGTGCCAGCAGCACCCTAGGGGGGAGCAATCAGCCCCAGCATTTT.

This sequence joins TRBV6-2 or TRBV6-3 and TRBJ2-7; D not resolved. CDR1 and CDR2 (germline): MNHEY, SVGEGT. The CDR3 is made up of 12 amino acids. The ends were cut back, 6 bases at V and 2 bases at J, with 8 bases in the middle. CDR3 nucleotides: TGTGCCAGCAGCCGCCTACCCTACGAGCAGTACTTC. Translating gives CASSRLPYEQYF.

The chain links TRBV5-1 to TRBJ2-7, with D possibly matching TRBD1 (5 bases). CDR1 and CDR2 from the germline V gene are SGHRS and YFSETQ. The CDR3 consists of 14 residues. Trimming pared 0 bases from V and 4 bases from J, leaving 11 bases between. The CDR3 spells CASSLENRRYEQYF. CDR3 sequence (DNA): TGCGCCAGCAGCTTGGAGAACAGGCGGTACGAGCAGTACTTC.

Remarks on this clonotype: A much bigger clone sits one base away, suggesting this may be a read error. The chain links TRBV20-1 to TRBJ1-6, with 7 bases fitting TRBD1. This CDR3 has 12 amino acids. The germline V gene has CDR1 DFQATT and CDR2 SNEGSKA (reference sequence). The CDR3 region has the DNA TGCAGTGCCGACAGGGCCAATTCACCCCTCTACTTT. Translated, it gives CSADRANSPLYF.